A selection of T cell receptor beta chains follows, all from one sample in a study of blood T cell repertoires in COVID-19. Assay: immunoSEQ multiplex PCR; the TCRdb copy retains only in-frame clones and omits some. This sample has 190,000 or so clones; around 86% occur once, and the top ten carry under 3%. Source material: peripheral blood. These receptor sequences come from a woman in her twenties or thirties with active or convalescent COVID-19. Each CDR3 is given with its conserved first and last residue. Each record gives: V gene, clone size, D gene, J gene, CDR3 protein, CDR3 DNA. The D gene is left open where the match is weak. The listing skips clone size in some rows; elsewhere it reads once, few, many or a size class.

TRBV10-3	-	-	TRBJ1-1	CAISESWAARNTEAFF	TGTGCCATCAGTGAGTCGTGGGCAGCCAGGAACACTGAAGCTTTCTTT
TRBV6-6	-	TRBD2	TRBJ2-7	CASNPWGGYEQYF	TGTGCCAGCAACCCGTGGGGGGGCTACGAGCAGTACTTC
TRBV28	-	-	TRBJ2-6	CASSPPGSGANVLTF	TGTGCCAGCTCCCCTCCAGGATCTGGGGCCAACGTCCTGACTTTC
TRBV2	-	-	TRBJ1-1	CASRLDMGHTEAFF	TGTGCCAGCAGATTAGACATGGGCCACACTGAAGCTTTCTTT
TRBV7-9	-	-	TRBJ1-1	CASSPPGAFF	TGTGCCAGCAGCCCCCCCGGGGCTTTCTTT
TRBV5-1	-	TRBD1	TRBJ2-7	CASSLQDRANEQYF	TGCGCCAGCAGTCTGCAGGACAGGGCTAACGAGCAGTACTTC
TRBV19	-	TRBD1	TRBJ1-3	CASSAGQGISGNTIYF	TGTGCCAGTAGTGCCGGACAGGGGATCTCTGGAAACACCATATATTTT
TRBV10-1	-	TRBD1	TRBJ1-5	CASCEQGASQPQHF	TGCGCCAGCTGTGAGCAGGGGGCTAGTCAGCCCCAGCATTTT
TRBV29-1	-	TRBD1	TRBJ1-3	CSVEETGTGNTIYF	TGCAGCGTTGAAGAGACAGGGACTGGAAACACCATATATTTT
TRBV29-1	-	-	TRBJ1-2	CSVHPGGLYGYTF	TGCAGCGTTCACCCGGGGGGCCTTTATGGCTACACCTTC
TRBV6-5	-	TRBD1	TRBJ1-4	CASSFRDRSEKLFF	TGTGCCAGCAGTTTCCGGGACAGAAGCGAAAAACTGTTTTTT
TRBV3-1/TRBV3-2	-	TRBD2	TRBJ2-1	CASSLGLAGSIYEQFF	TGTGCCAGCAGCCTGGGACTAGCGGGATCGATTTATGAGCAGTTCTTC
TRBV18	-	-	TRBJ2-7	CASSPGAYEQYF	TGTGCCAGCTCACCAGGAGCCTACGAGCAGTACTTC
TRBV9	-	TRBD1	TRBJ2-5	CASGQGAPRETQYF	TGTGCCAGCGGACAGGGGGCGCCCCGGGAGACCCAGTACTTC
TRBV11-2	-	TRBD1	TRBJ2-1	CASSSWDRGSYNEQFF	TGTGCCAGCAGCTCTTGGGACAGGGGGTCCTACAATGAGCAGTTCTTC
TRBV11-2	-	TRBD1	TRBJ1-1	CASSSLRGQKNTEAFF	TGTGCCAGCAGCTCCCTTAGGGGACAGAAGAACACTGAAGCTTTCTTT
TRBV3-1/TRBV3-2	-	TRBD2	TRBJ2-1	CASSRRLAEAYNEQFF	TGTGCCAGCAGTCGTCGACTAGCGGAGGCTTACAATGAGCAGTTCTTC
TRBV5-6	-	TRBD1	TRBJ1-4	CASSGSQTGVGEKLFF	TGTGCCAGCAGCGGATCCCAGACAGGGGTCGGTGAAAAACTGTTTTTT
TRBV5-4	-	TRBD1	TRBJ1-1	CASSFDRVNTEAFF	TGTGCCAGCAGCTTCGACAGGGTGAACACTGAAGCTTTCTTT
TRBV5-1	-	-	TRBJ1-1	CASSPGFGTEAFF	TGCGCCAGCAGTCCGGGATTTGGCACTGAAGCTTTCTTT
TRBV7-6	-	-	TRBJ1-6	CASSLVGQGNNSPLHF	TGTGCCAGCAGCTTAGTCGGTCAGGGAAATAATTCACCCCTCCACTTT
TRBV7-2	-	-	TRBJ1-6	CASSLWGGRSPLHF	TGTGCCAGCAGCTTATGGGGGGGAAGGTCACCCCTCCACTTT
TRBV5-4	-	-	TRBJ1-2	CASSLSLNYGYTF	TGTGCCAGCAGCTTGAGCCTAAACTATGGCTACACCTTC
TRBV5-3	-	-	TRBJ1-3	CAGLYDRPGGNTIYF	TGTGCCGGGCTCTACGACAGGCCAGGGGGAAACACCATATATTTT
TRBV18	-	TRBD1	TRBJ2-7	CASSPGTASHEQYF	TGTGCCAGCTCACCCGGGACAGCCTCCCACGAGCAGTACTTC
TRBV6-5	-	TRBD1	TRBJ2-3	CASTPGTGAADTQYF	TGTGCCAGCACGCCTGGGACAGGGGCAGCAGATACGCAGTATTTT
TRBV14	-	TRBD1	TRBJ1-4	CASSQEPSRTGRYEKLFF	TGTGCCAGCAGCCAAGAGCCTAGTCGGACAGGGCGGTATGAAAAACTGTTTTTT
TRBV4-1	-	TRBD2	TRBJ2-3	CASSQGTLIAGGTDTQYF	TGCGCCAGCAGCCAAGGGACCCTCATAGCGGGTGGCACAGATACGCAGTATTTT
TRBV28	-	-	TRBJ1-2	CASSFNGGVFGYTF	TGTGCCAGCAGTTTTAATGGTGGAGTATTTGGCTACACCTTC
TRBV28	-	-	TRBJ2-3	CASSFRVSTDTQYF	TGTGCCAGCAGTTTTCGTGTTAGCACAGATACGCAGTATTTT
TRBV27	-	-	TRBJ1-2	CASSLDGNYGYTF	TGTGCCAGCAGCCTAGACGGTAACTATGGCTACACCTTC
TRBV29-1	-	TRBD1	TRBJ2-2	CSGGTGEGTGELFF	TGCAGCGGAGGGACAGGGGAGGGCACCGGGGAGCTGTTTTTT
TRBV5-1	-	-	TRBJ2-2	CASSLLTGDTGELFF	TGCGCCAGCAGCTTGCTTACGGGGGACACCGGGGAGCTGTTTTTT
TRBV20-1	once	-	TRBJ1-6	CSASRLGRNSPLHF	TGCAGTGCTAGTCGGCTGGGGAGAAATTCACCCCTCCACTTT
TRBV14	-	TRBD1	TRBJ1-1	CASSQDPTGTATEAFF	TGTGCCAGCAGCCAAGACCCTACCGGGACAGCCACTGAAGCTTTCTTT
TRBV29-1	-	-	TRBJ1-2	CSVEDLVGSSYGYTF	TGCAGCGTTGAAGATCTGGTGGGGAGTTCCTATGGCTACACCTTC
TRBV30	-	-	TRBJ2-7	CAWSGSSARAYEQYF	TGTGCCTGGAGTGGGTCTAGCGCCCGAGCCTACGAGCAGTACTTC